These 30 T cell receptor beta chains originate from one sample sequenced in a study of OX40 agonist ivuxolimab in advanced cancers. This table comes from immunoSEQ multiplex PCR, and its TCRdb copy is limited to in-frame clones, with some not included. The sample records around 43,000 clones, around 88% being singletons. The input for sequencing was CD4+ or CD8+ T cells sorted from blood, taken in a trial of the OX40 agonist ivuxolimab. These receptors were obtained from an adult with an advanced solid tumor such as melanoma, head and neck, liver or kidney cancer.

This chain uses TRBV7-9 with TRBJ1-4; D gene uncertain. CDR3 length equals 14 residues. V lost 5 bases and J lost 6, with 13 bases in between. Germline V lookup: CDR1 SEHNR, CDR2 FQNEAQ (reference sequence). This chain's CDR3 is CASSQEVGDEKLFF. CDR3 nucleotides: TGTGCCAGCAGCCAGGAGGTTGGGGATGAAAAACTGTTTTTT.

This clone occurred a few times. The V gene is TRBV11-3, the J gene TRBJ1-6; D perhaps matches TRBD1 (5 bases). V lost 3 bases, J lost 6 bases, and 12 bases lay in between. CDR1 and CDR2 (germline): SGHNT, YENEEA. This CDR3 region has 15 residues. This CDR3 reads CASSFSQGGNSPLHF. The CDR3 DNA reads TGTGCCAGCAGCTTTTCTCAGGGAGGTAATTCACCCCTCCACTTT.

The CDR3 DNA is TGCGCCAGTGCAGGGGGCGCGAGGTATGGCTACACCTTC. Translation: CASAGGARYGYTF. The rearrangement uses TRBV5-1 and TRBJ1-2; 8 positions agree with TRBD1. V was clipped by 8 bases and J by 5 bases; unmatched bases: 8. The CDR3 is 13 residues long. Germline lookup yields CDR1 SGHRS and CDR2 YFSETQ.

This clone was seen only a few times. The V gene is TRBV30, the J gene TRBJ1-6, with TRBD1 as a possible D gene (5 bases). V was cut by 1 base and J by 1 base, with 11 bases left in between. This CDR3 is 16 amino acids long. Germline V gives CDR1 GTSNPN, CDR2 SVGIG (reference sequence). In nucleotides, the CDR3 is TGTGCCTGGAGTGATCAGGGAGGATCCTATAATTCACCCCTCCACTTT. Protein sequence: CAWSDQGGSYNSPLHF.

In the case of this clone: Other DNA sequences in this sample translate to the same CDR3. The chain joins TRBV5-6 to TRBJ1-5; tentative D call: TRBD1 (5 bases). CDR3 length: 13 residues. V was trimmed by 0 bases and J by 5 bases, leaving 6 bases between them. Germline loops: CDR1 SGHDT, CDR2 YYEEEE. CDR3 loop: CASSLGGYQPQHF. The CDR3 region has the DNA TGTGCCAGCAGCTTGGGGGGGTATCAGCCCCAGCATTTT. Full variable domain (remainder filled in from reference TRBV5-6 and TRBJ1-5): DAGVTQSPTHLIKTRGQQVTLRCSPKSGHDTVSWYQQALGQGPQFIFQYYEEEERQRGNFPDRFSGHQFPNYSSELNVNALLLGDSALYLCASSLGGYQPQHFGDGTRLSIL.

The rearrangement links TRBV11-1 to TRBJ2-3, with 13 bases fitting TRBD2. The CDR3 has 16 amino acids. Looked up from germline, CDR1 is SGHAT and CDR2 is FQDESV (reference sequence). V lost 5 bases to trimming and J lost 4 bases; unmatched junction nucleotides: 6. This chain's CDR3 is CASSLTSGRSADTQYF. In DNA form, the CDR3 reads TGTGCCAGCAGCCTGACTAGCGGGAGGAGCGCAGATACGCAGTATTTT. Looking up the rest from reference TRBV11-1 and TRBJ2-3 gives the full variable domain: EAEVAQSPRYKITEKSQAVAFWCDPISGHATLYWYRQILGQGPELLVQFQDESVVDDSQLPKDRFSAERLKGVDSTLKIQPAELGDSAMYLCASSLTSGRSADTQYFGPGTRLTVL.

V and J are TRBV15 and TRBJ2-7; 12 bases map to TRBD1. Unmatched junction bases numbered 11, after V lost 9 bases and J lost 5 bases. Per germline, CDR1 LNHNV and CDR2 YYDKDF (reference sequence). The CDR3 contains 15 residues. DNA of the CDR3: TGTGCCACTCGGGAGGGGACAGGGGGCATCCACGAGCAGTACTTC. Protein product: CATREGTGGIHEQYF.

The chain carries TRBV7-5 and TRBJ1-6. TRBV7-5 is annotated as a pseudogene. CDR3 length: 15 amino acids. CDR3 nucleotide sequence: TGTGCCAGCAGCTTTTCTCAGGGAGGTAATTCACCCCTCCACTTT. The encoded protein is CASSFSQGGNSPLHF.

The rearrangement links TRBV7-2 to TRBJ1-5; unclear D gene. V was trimmed by 5 bases and J by 0 bases, leaving 5 bases between them. Germline V lookup: CDR1 SGHTA, CDR2 FQGNSA. The CDR3 consists of 13 residues. CDR3 sequence reads: CASSPYSNQPQHF. As DNA, the CDR3 is TGTGCCAGCAGCCCATATAGCAATCAGCCCCAGCATTTT.

The gene calls are TRBV11-2 and TRBJ2-2; D gene ambiguous. Germline V gene lookup returns CDR1 SGHAT and CDR2 FQNNGV. With 5 bases removed from V and 4 bases from J, the gap between germline ends came to 8 bases. The CDR3 has 13 amino acids. This chain's CDR3 is CASSPDLTGELFF. In DNA form, the CDR3 reads TGTGCCAGCAGCCCCGACCTCACCGGGGAGCTGTTTTTT.

The V and J genes are TRBV9 and TRBJ2-7; the match to TRBD2 covers 11 bases. This CDR3 has 16 amino acids. The ends lost 4 bases at V and 4 bases at J; junction bases unmatched: 10. Germline loops: CDR1 SGDLS, CDR2 YYNGEE. As DNA, the CDR3 is TGTGCCAGCAGCCCCTCCGGACTAGCGGGCGGGTACGAGCAGTACTTC. Its protein is CASSPSGLAGGYEQYF.

The chain is built from TRBV4-1 and TRBJ2-3; D unresolved. V lost 0 bases and J 4 bases, leaving 14 bases between the germline ends. The CDR3 has 16 residues. Germline assignment: CDR1 MGHRA and CDR2 YSYEKL. In nucleotides, the CDR3 is TGCGCCAGCAGCCAAGAGTCATTCGTCCGCCCAGATACGCAGTATTTT. Protein: CASSQESFVRPDTQYF.

In its sample, this clone ranks as medium-sized. This rearrangement joins TRBV7-9 to TRBJ1-6; D possibly corresponds to TRBD1 (5 bases). V shed 1 base and J shed 8 bases, with 12 bases lying between them. The CDR3 consists of 15 residues. Germline assignment: CDR1 SEHNR and CDR2 FQNEAQ (reference sequence). CDR3: CASSLVSGGDSPLHF. CDR3 DNA: TGTGCCAGCAGCTTAGTTTCTGGAGGGGATTCACCCCTCCACTTT.

V is TRBV7-6 and J is TRBJ2-1; D is uncertain. V gave up 0 bases and J gave up 4 bases, with 10 bases separating them. Germline assignment: CDR1 SGHVS and CDR2 FNYEAQ. CDR3 size: 15 residues. Here the CDR3 DNA reads TGTGCCAGCAGCTTAGCGTCCGAGGTTTACAATGAGCAGTTCTTC. As protein: CASSLASEVYNEQFF.

Concerning this clone itself: The sample contains more than one DNA sequence encoding this CDR3. The chain joins TRBV27 to TRBJ2-1; D not certain. This CDR3 comprises 13 residues. CDR1 MNHEY and CDR2 SMNVEV come from the germline V gene (reference sequence). V was cut by 0 bases and J by 7 bases, with 7 bases left in between. The CDR3 DNA reads as TGTGCCAGCAGTTTATCGGGCAGGAATGAGCAGTTCTTC. This encodes CASSLSGRNEQFF.

The CDR3 protein is CASTAGREIGEQFF. CDR3 nucleotides: TGTGCCAGCACTGCTGGCAGGGAGATCGGCGAGCAGTTCTTC. This chain links TRBV28 with TRBJ2-1; the D gene could be TRBD1 or TRBD2 (5 bases each). This CDR3 contains 14 residues. Trimming left V 7 bases short and J 10 bases short, with 20 bases between. Germline V CDR1 and CDR2: MDHEN, SYDVKM. The full variable domain, its missing parts supplied by reference TRBV28 and TRBJ2-1, is DVKVTQSSRYLVKRTGEKVFLECVQDMDHENMFWYRQDPGLGLRLIYFSYDVKMKEKGDIPEGYSVSREKKERFSLILESASTNQTSMYLCASTAGREIGEQFFGPGTRLTVL.

The chain couples TRBV7-9 to TRBJ2-7, with a tentative D call TRBD1 (5 bases). Germline V gene sequence: CDR1 SEHNR, CDR2 FQNEAQ (reference sequence). V lost 5 bases, J lost 3 bases, and 8 bases lay in between. The CDR3 runs 12 residues. The CDR3 DNA sequence: TGTGCCAGCAGCGAACAGGTCTACGAGCAGTACTTC. It specifies CASSEQVYEQYF.

The rearrangement uses TRBV13 and TRBJ2-3, with TRBD2 matching over 7 bases. J lost 5 bases, V lost 3 bases, and 5 bases had no gene match. CDR3 length equals 14 residues. Germline lookup yields CDR1 PRHDT and CDR2 FYEKMQ (reference sequence). CDR3 sequence reads: CASSLGRAGDTQYF. The DNA for the CDR3 is TGTGCCAGCAGCTTGGGGAGGGCGGGAGATACGCAGTATTTT. Based on the CDR3 plus reference TRBV13 and TRBJ2-3, the full variable domain is AAGVIQSPRHLIKEKRETATLKCYPIPRHDTVYWYQQGPGQDPQFLISFYEKMQSDKGSIPDRFSAQQFSDYHSELNMSSLELGDSALYFCASSLGRAGDTQYFGPGTRLTVL.

The chain is built from TRBV6-5 and TRBJ2-1; 8 nucleotides align to TRBD2. The V segment lost 0 bases and the J segment 9 bases; nucleotides outside the gene matches: 1. From germline, CDR1 is MNHEY and CDR2 SVGAGI. CDR3 length equals 13 residues. The CDR3 nucleotides read TGTGCCAGCAGTTACTCAACTAGCGGTGAGCAGTTCTTC. It is translated as CASSYSTSGEQFF.

The CDR3, as DNA: TGTGCCAGCAGCTTATTGCGACAGGTCTACAATGAGCAGTTCTTC. Amino acids: CASSLLRQVYNEQFF. V gene TRBV11-2 combines with J gene TRBJ2-1; D may be TRBD1 (6 bases). The CDR3 sequence is 15 residues long. The germline V gene encodes CDR1 SGHAT and CDR2 FQNNGV. Trimming took off 2 bases at V and 3 bases at J, with 11 bases between the two ends.

The rearrangement links TRBV9 to TRBJ1-5; no firm D call. CDR1 SGDLS and CDR2 YYNGEE come from the germline V gene. CDR3 length: 13 residues. The V end was cut by 3 bases, the J end by 4 bases, with 8 bases between. The CDR3 coding sequence is TGTGCCAGCAGCGATAAAGGAAATCAGCCCCAGCATTTT. This encodes CASSDKGNQPQHF.

The V and J genes are TRBV6-5 and TRBJ2-1; D is perhaps TRBD1 or TRBD2 (5 bases each). The CDR3 loop spans 14 amino acids. Germline V gene lookup returns CDR1 MNHEY and CDR2 SVGAGI. V dropped 0 bases and J dropped 9 bases, with 12 bases sitting between them. This CDR3 reads CASSYSNKGTEQFF. In DNA form, the CDR3 reads TGTGCCAGCAGTTACTCTAACAAGGGGACTGAGCAGTTCTTC.

The genes are TRBV7-9 and TRBJ1-1; a possible D gene is TRBD1 (6 bases). With 4 bases removed from V and 3 bases from J, the gap between germline ends came to 12 bases. The germline V gene has CDR1 SEHNR and CDR2 FQNEAQ (reference sequence). This CDR3 contains 14 residues. CDR3 in amino acids: CASSSPGAYTEAFF. As DNA, the CDR3 is TGTGCCAGCAGCTCCCCGGGGGCTTACACTGAAGCTTTCTTT.

The V call is TRBV4-1, the J call TRBJ2-1; maybe TRBD2 (7 bases). CDR3 length: 18 residues. From germline, CDR1 is MGHRA and CDR2 YSYEKL. Trimming took 2 bases from V and 3 from J, leaving 20 bases between them. The CDR3 loop reads CASSQPPRGREYYNEQFF. CDR3 nucleotides: TGCGCCAGCAGCCAACCCCCCCGGGGGCGGGAGTACTACAATGAGCAGTTCTTC.

This chain uses TRBV4-1 with TRBJ2-2, with 7 bases lining up with TRBD1. The CDR3 is made up of 15 amino acids. V dropped 2 bases and J dropped 6; count of bases not matched to a gene: 6. From germline, CDR1 is MGHRA and CDR2 YSYEKL. CDR3 protein: CASSQRQGRAGELFF. CDR3 sequence (DNA): TGCGCCAGCAGCCAAAGACAGGGAAGGGCCGGGGAGCTGTTTTTT.

The chain uses TRBV7-9 and TRBJ2-3; 11 bases fit TRBD1. CDR1 SEHNR and CDR2 FQNEAQ come from the germline V gene (reference sequence). This CDR3 is 16 amino acids long. Trimming at V came to 4 bases and at J to 5 bases, leaving 8 bases not matched to a gene. The CDR3 sequence is CASSYPGTGGIDTQYF. CDR3 DNA: TGTGCCAGCAGCTACCCCGGGACAGGGGGAATAGATACGCAGTATTTT. Full variable domain (rest looked up from reference TRBV7-9 and TRBJ2-3): DTGVSQNPRHKITKRGQNVTFRCDPISEHNRLYWYRQTLGQGPEFLTYFQNEAQLEKSRLLSDRFSAERPKGSFSTLEIQRTEQGDSAMYLCASSYPGTGGIDTQYFGPGTRLTVL.

The CDR3 here is CSVGRLNTEAFF. The DNA for the CDR3 is TGCAGCGTTGGACGACTGAACACTGAAGCTTTCTTT. The chain joins TRBV29-1 to TRBJ1-1, with D unresolved. This CDR3 has 12 residues. The V and J ends lost 4 bases and 0 bases respectively, with 6 bases between them. Germline V lookup: CDR1 SQVTM, CDR2 ANQGSEA.

For the CDR3, the DNA is TGCAGTGCTCTGCATGACGGGGAGCTGTTTTTT. Protein product: CSALHDGELFF. The rearrangement links TRBV20-1 to TRBJ2-2; D call uncertain. CDR1 and CDR2 (germline): DFQATT, SNEGSKA (reference sequence). There are 11 residues in the CDR3. V lost 5 bases and J lost 7, with 8 bases in between.

The chain links TRBV5-4 to TRBJ1-1; D remains unclear. There are 12 residues in the CDR3. Looked up from germline, CDR1 is SGHNT and CDR2 is YYREEE (reference sequence). Trimming removed 5 bases from V and 6 bases from J, with 11 bases in between. CDR3 sequence: CASRAAGAEAFF. The DNA for the CDR3 is TGTGCCAGCAGGGCGGCGGGCGCTGAAGCTTTCTTT.

This chain uses TRBV6-5 with TRBJ2-2; D unresolved. Trimming removed 3 bases at V and 6 bases at J, with 5 bases between. CDR3 length: 12 residues. The germline CDR1 and CDR2 sequences are MNHEY and SVGAGI. The CDR3: CASSYRPGELFF. The CDR3 nucleotides are TGTGCCAGCAGTTATCGACCCGGGGAGCTGTTTTTT.